A selection of T cell receptor beta chains follows, all from one sample in a study of shared clonotypes between healthy human individuals. Produced via immunoSEQ multiplex PCR; TCRdb's table is partial and in-frame only. Among fewer than 650,000 clones listed, 76% were seen once. Sequences were obtained from PBMCs. The origin of the receptors is a middle-aged woman in good health. Some clones in this sample may be carry-over from other donors' samples. Each CDR3 is given without its conserved first and last residue. Where a row states a size, it is once, few, many or the class of an expanded clone; other rows omit it.

J gene: TRBJ1-1
V gene: TRBV5-4
CDR3 length: 12
clone size: once
CDR3 protein: ASSPPGTATEAF

J gene: TRBJ1-1
V gene: TRBV5-1
CDR3 length: 11
clone size: NA
CDR3 protein: ASSGPVNTEAF

J gene: TRBJ1-1
V gene: TRBV18
CDR3 length: 12
clone size: few
CDR3 protein: ASSPRTTNTEAF

J gene: TRBJ2-7
V gene: TRBV11-2
CDR3 length: 13
clone size: NA
CDR3 protein: ASSPRDGNPYEQY

J gene: TRBJ2-6
V gene: TRBV19
CDR3 length: 13
clone size: NA
CDR3 protein: ASSIGLAGANVLT

J gene: TRBJ1-4
V gene: TRBV18
CDR3 length: 12
clone size: NA
CDR3 protein: ASSGASLNEKLF

J gene: TRBJ2-2
V gene: TRBV9
CDR3 length: 13
clone size: NA
CDR3 protein: ASSAGGGAMGELF

J gene: TRBJ1-5
V gene: TRBV7-8
CDR3 length: 14
clone size: NA
CDR3 protein: ASSLERGLGNQPQH

J gene: TRBJ1-1
V gene: TRBV9
CDR3 length: 14
clone size: NA
CDR3 protein: ASSRGGGSLNTEAF

J gene: TRBJ1-5
V gene: TRBV6-5
CDR3 length: 13
clone size: NA
CDR3 protein: ASSSLAGAWQPQH

J gene: TRBJ1-2
V gene: TRBV21-1
CDR3 length: 13
clone size: NA
CDR3 protein: ASSLRDRRNYGYT

J gene: TRBJ2-7
V gene: TRBV7-9
CDR3 length: 11
clone size: NA
CDR3 protein: ASTSKGNDEQY

J gene: TRBJ1-5
V gene: TRBV27
CDR3 length: 13
clone size: NA
CDR3 protein: ASSPSSGGFQPQH

J gene: TRBJ2-3
V gene: TRBV5-1
CDR3 length: 12
clone size: NA
CDR3 protein: ASGLSLFADTQY

J gene: TRBJ2-1
V gene: TRBV7-2
CDR3 length: 12
clone size: NA
CDR3 protein: ASSLEPSGSRVF

J gene: TRBJ2-3
V gene: TRBV9
CDR3 length: 14
clone size: NA
CDR3 protein: ASSPRSGRASDTQY

J gene: TRBJ2-2
V gene: TRBV28
CDR3 length: 10
clone size: NA
CDR3 protein: ASRANTGELF

J gene: TRBJ2-1
V gene: TRBV30
CDR3 length: 13
clone size: NA
CDR3 protein: AWSVASGSYNEQF

J gene: TRBJ2-7
V gene: TRBV21-1
CDR3 length: 8
clone size: NA
CDR3 protein: ARGNYEQY

J gene: NA
V gene: TRBV9
CDR3 length: 13
clone size: once
CDR3 protein: ASSVAPGPSYEQY

J gene: TRBJ1-3
V gene: TRBV29-1
CDR3 length: 10
clone size: few
CDR3 protein: SVGLFGNTIY

J gene: NA
V gene: TRBV30
CDR3 length: 11
clone size: once
CDR3 protein: AWSVRGDYEQY

J gene: TRBJ2-7
V gene: TRBV7-8
CDR3 length: 14
clone size: NA
CDR3 protein: ASSQQTGTGPYEQY

J gene: TRBJ2-1
V gene: TRBV10-3
CDR3 length: 13
clone size: NA
CDR3 protein: AISGGGLSYNEQF

J gene: TRBJ1-1
V gene: TRBV28
CDR3 length: 12
clone size: NA
CDR3 protein: ASRGTGGGTEAF

J gene: TRBJ2-7
V gene: TRBV5-1
CDR3 length: 13
clone size: few
CDR3 protein: ASSESGLRSYEQY

J gene: TRBJ2-3
V gene: TRBV28
CDR3 length: 13
clone size: NA
CDR3 protein: ASSLGTSGSVTQY

J gene: TRBJ2-1
V gene: TRBV5-1
CDR3 length: 13
clone size: NA
CDR3 protein: ASSSAGVGYNEQF

J gene: TRBJ2-1
V gene: TRBV7-9
CDR3 length: 11
clone size: NA
CDR3 protein: ASSSYGANEQF

J gene: TRBJ2-3
V gene: TRBV15
CDR3 length: 14
clone size: NA
CDR3 protein: ATSTGQGDRADTQY

J gene: TRBJ2-1
V gene: TRBV2
CDR3 length: 12
clone size: NA
CDR3 protein: ASSETTGLGEQF

J gene: TRBJ2-2
V gene: TRBV5-1
CDR3 length: 10
clone size: many
CDR3 protein: ASRVNGGELF

J gene: TRBJ2-1
V gene: TRBV30
CDR3 length: 11
clone size: NA
CDR3 protein: ARGQPGWNEQF

J gene: TRBJ2-2
V gene: TRBV30
CDR3 length: 12
clone size: NA
CDR3 protein: AWSVDPRTGELF

J gene: TRBJ2-3
V gene: TRBV5-1
CDR3 length: 15
clone size: many
CDR3 protein: ASSPRRLAGGTDTQY

J gene: TRBJ2-5
V gene: TRBV29-1
CDR3 length: 11
clone size: NA
CDR3 protein: SVDTGGQETQY

J gene: TRBJ2-7
V gene: TRBV15
CDR3 length: 16
clone size: NA
CDR3 protein: ATSRGGTSGSSAFEQY

J gene: TRBJ1-2
V gene: TRBV5-4
CDR3 length: 13
clone size: NA
CDR3 protein: ASSSFREKNYGYT

J gene: TRBJ2-3
V gene: TRBV18
CDR3 length: 11
clone size: NA
CDR3 protein: ASSPPTLDTQY

J gene: TRBJ2-3
V gene: TRBV9
CDR3 length: 13
clone size: few
CDR3 protein: ASSATSGSTDTQY

J gene: TRBJ1-1
V gene: TRBV18
CDR3 length: 10
clone size: NA
CDR3 protein: ASSPPGPGAF

J gene: TRBJ2-5
V gene: TRBV7-2
CDR3 length: 13
clone size: NA
CDR3 protein: ASSSEGLAEETQY

J gene: TRBJ2-7
V gene: TRBV28
CDR3 length: 13
clone size: NA
CDR3 protein: ASIQSGPAFYEQY

J gene: TRBJ1-4
V gene: TRBV27
CDR3 length: 14
clone size: NA
CDR3 protein: ASRADRVGTNEKLF

J gene: TRBJ2-7
V gene: TRBV7-3
CDR3 length: 12
clone size: NA
CDR3 protein: ASSPTSGNYEQY

J gene: TRBJ2-7
V gene: TRBV27
CDR3 length: 10
clone size: NA
CDR3 protein: ASSSSRYEQY

J gene: TRBJ2-3
V gene: TRBV10-2
CDR3 length: 14
clone size: NA
CDR3 protein: ASSRGIWPHLDTQY

J gene: TRBJ2-1
V gene: TRBV7-3
CDR3 length: 11
clone size: NA
CDR3 protein: ASSFGRANEQF

J gene: TRBJ2-7
V gene: TRBV11-3
CDR3 length: 15
clone size: once
CDR3 protein: ASSLGGGLADAYEQY

J gene: TRBJ2-1
V gene: TRBV27
CDR3 length: 13
clone size: NA
CDR3 protein: ASSLSREWGNEQF

J gene: TRBJ2-3
V gene: TRBV30
CDR3 length: 13
clone size: NA
CDR3 protein: AWSVRWGEADTQY